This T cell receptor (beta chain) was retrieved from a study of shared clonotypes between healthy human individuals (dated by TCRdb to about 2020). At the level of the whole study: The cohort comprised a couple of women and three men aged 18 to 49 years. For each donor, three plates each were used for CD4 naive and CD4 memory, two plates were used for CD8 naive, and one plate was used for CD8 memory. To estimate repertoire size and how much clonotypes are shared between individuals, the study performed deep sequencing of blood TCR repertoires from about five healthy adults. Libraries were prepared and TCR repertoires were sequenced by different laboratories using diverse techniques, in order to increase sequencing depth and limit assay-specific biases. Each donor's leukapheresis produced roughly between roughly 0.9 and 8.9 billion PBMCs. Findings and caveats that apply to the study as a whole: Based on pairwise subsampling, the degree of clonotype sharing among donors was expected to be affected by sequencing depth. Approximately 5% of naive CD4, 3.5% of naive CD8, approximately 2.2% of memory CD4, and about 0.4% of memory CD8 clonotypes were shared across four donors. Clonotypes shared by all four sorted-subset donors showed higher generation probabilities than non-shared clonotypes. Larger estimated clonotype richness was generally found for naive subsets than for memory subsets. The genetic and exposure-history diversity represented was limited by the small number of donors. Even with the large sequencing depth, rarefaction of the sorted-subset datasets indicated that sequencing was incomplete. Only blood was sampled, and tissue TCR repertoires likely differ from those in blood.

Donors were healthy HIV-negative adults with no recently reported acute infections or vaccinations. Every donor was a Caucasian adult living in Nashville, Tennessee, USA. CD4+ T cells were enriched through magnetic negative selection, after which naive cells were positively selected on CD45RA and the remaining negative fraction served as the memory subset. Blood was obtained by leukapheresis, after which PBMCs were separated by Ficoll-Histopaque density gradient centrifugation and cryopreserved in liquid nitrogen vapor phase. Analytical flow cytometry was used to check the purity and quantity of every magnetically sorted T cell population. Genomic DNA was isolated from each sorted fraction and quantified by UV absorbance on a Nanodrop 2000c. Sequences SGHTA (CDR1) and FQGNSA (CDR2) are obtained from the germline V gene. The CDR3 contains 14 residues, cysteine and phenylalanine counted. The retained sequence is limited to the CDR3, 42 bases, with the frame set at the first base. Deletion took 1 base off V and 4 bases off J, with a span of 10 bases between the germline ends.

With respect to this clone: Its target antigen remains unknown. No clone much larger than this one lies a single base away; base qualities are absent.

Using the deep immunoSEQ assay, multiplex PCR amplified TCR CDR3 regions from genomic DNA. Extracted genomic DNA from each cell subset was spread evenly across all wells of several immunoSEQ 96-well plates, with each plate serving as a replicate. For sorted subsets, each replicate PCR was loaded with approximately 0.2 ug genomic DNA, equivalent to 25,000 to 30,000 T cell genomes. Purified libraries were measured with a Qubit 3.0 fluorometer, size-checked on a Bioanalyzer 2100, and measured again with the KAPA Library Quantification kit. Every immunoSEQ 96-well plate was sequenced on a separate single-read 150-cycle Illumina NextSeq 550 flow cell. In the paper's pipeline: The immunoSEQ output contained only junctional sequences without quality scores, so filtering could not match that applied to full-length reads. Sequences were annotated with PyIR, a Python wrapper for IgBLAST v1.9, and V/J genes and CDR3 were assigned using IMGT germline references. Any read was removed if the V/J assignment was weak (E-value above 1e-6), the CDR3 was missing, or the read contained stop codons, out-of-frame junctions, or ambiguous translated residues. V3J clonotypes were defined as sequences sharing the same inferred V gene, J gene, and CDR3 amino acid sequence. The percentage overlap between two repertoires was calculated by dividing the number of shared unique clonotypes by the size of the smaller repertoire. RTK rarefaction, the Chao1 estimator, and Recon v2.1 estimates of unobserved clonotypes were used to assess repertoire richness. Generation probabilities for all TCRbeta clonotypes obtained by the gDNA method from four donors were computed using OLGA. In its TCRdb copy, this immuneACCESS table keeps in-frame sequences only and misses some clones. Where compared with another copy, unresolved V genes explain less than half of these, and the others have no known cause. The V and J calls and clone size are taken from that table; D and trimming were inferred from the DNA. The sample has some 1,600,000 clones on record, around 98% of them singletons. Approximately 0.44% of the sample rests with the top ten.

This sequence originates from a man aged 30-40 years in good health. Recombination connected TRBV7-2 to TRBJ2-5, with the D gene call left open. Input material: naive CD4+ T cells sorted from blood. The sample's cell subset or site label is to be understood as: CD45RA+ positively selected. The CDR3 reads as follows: CASSLVSYRETQYF. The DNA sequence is TGTGCCAGCAGCTTAGTTTCGTATCGAGAGACCCAGTACTTC.